The rows below give T cell receptor beta chains drawn from one sample of a study of blood T cells in healthy people across ages. TCRdb ran MiXCR on the 5' RACE reads and lists one entry per CDR3 protein. The table has 1.5 million to 2 million distinct CDR3 sequences, 30% to 40% seen once. The sequenced sample was blood. The receptors were sampled from a human donor in good health. Both conserved end residues are part of each CDR3. The order of the fields is J gene, V gene, CDR3 protein.

TRBJ2-1 | TRBV13 | CASSIQVAEQFF
TRBJ2-7 | TRBV21-1 | CASSASPGQAPYEQYF
TRBJ2-2 | TRBV11-2 | CASSLSAMGPSSGELFF
TRBJ1-6 | TRBV7-2 | CASSLARQGSLHF
TRBJ2-6 | TRBV2 | CASGYRVSGANVLTF
TRBJ1-5 | TRBV4-2 | CASSQDSDRGLGDQPQHF
TRBJ1-2 | TRBV20-1 | CSASDRANYGYTF
TRBJ1-6 | TRBV5-6 | CASSTGTLPPLHF
TRBJ1-2 | TRBV7-9 | CASSTTGSYTF
TRBJ1-2 | TRBV7-9 | CASSQDRAHGYTF
TRBJ2-1 | TRBV6-6 | CASSPKGGGMGEQFF
TRBJ2-3 | TRBV11-3 | CASSSARAGALDTQYF
TRBJ2-7 | TRBV20-1 | CSARDWGGNSQLSYEQYF
TRBJ1-2 | TRBV20-1 | CSARDPPDRADGYTF
TRBJ2-7 | TRBV5-1 | CASSSDRKGEQYF
TRBJ2-3 | TRBV12-3/TRBV12-4 | CASSPSPWDTQYF
TRBJ2-7 | TRBV4-3 | CASSQVAPGQGGEQYF
TRBJ1-1 | TRBV9 | CASSVAGEGEAFF
TRBJ2-5 | TRBV20-1 | CSAANPSGGVTTQYF
TRBJ1-2 | TRBV12-3/TRBV12-4 | CASSLGGTGGVGYGYTF
TRBJ2-5 | TRBV24-1 | CAASAGTGGRETQYF
TRBJ2-3 | TRBV7-2 | CASGLNGYTDTQYF
TRBJ1-4 | TRBV9 | CASSLWDGFNEKLFF
- | TRBV7-2 | CASSLAGRGNYEQYF
TRBJ2-1 | TRBV20-1 | CSAFLAGLDEQFF
TRBJ1-6 | TRBV4-3 | CASSQGYAGGLNSPLHF
TRBJ2-7 | TRBV6-2/TRBV6-3 | CASRYDRLYEQYF
TRBJ2-3 | TRBV12-3/TRBV12-4 | CASSYRRTDTQYF
TRBJ2-3 | TRBV20-1 | CSAAGWRGGDTQYF
TRBJ1-2 | TRBV24-1 | CATSDTGGAGGYTF
TRBJ1-5 | TRBV7-2 | CASSLQGRSNQPQHF